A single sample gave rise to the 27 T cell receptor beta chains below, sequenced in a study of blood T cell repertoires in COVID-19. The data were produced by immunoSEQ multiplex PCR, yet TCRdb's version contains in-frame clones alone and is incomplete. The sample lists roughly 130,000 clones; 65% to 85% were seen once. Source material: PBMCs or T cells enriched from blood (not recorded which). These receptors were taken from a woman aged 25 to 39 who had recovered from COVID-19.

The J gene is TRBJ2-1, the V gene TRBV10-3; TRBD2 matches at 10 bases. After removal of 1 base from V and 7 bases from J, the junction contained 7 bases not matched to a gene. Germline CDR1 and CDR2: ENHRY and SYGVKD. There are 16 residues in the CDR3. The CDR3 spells CAISEFSGRGWNEQFF. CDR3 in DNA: TGTGCCATCAGTGAGTTCAGCGGGAGGGGGTGGAATGAGCAGTTCTTC.

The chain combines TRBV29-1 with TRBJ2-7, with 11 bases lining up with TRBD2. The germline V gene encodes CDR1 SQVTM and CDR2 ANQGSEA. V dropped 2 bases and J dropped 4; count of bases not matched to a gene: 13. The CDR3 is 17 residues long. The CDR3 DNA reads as TGCAGCGTTGAATTTCGGCTAGCGGGAGGTCCGTTTTACGAGCAGTACTTC. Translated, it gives CSVEFRLAGGPFYEQYF.

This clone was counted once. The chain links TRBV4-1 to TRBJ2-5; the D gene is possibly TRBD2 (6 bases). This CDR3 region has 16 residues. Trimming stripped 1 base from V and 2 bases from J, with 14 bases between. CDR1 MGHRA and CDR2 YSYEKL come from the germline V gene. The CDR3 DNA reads TGCGCCAGCAGCCAAGTTGGGCGGCGGGATCAAGAGACCCAGTACTTC. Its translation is CASSQVGRRDQETQYF.

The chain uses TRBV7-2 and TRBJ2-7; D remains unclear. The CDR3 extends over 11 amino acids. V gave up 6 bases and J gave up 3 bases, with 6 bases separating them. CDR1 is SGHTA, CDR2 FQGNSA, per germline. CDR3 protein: CASSLLYEQYF. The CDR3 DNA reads TGTGCCAGCAGTCTCCTCTACGAGCAGTACTTC.

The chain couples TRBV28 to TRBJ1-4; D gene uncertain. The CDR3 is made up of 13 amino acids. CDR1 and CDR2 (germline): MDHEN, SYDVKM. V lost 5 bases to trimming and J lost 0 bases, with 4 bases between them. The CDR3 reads CASSRPTNEKLFF. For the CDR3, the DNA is TGTGCCAGCAGTCGTCCAACTAATGAAAAACTGTTTTTT.

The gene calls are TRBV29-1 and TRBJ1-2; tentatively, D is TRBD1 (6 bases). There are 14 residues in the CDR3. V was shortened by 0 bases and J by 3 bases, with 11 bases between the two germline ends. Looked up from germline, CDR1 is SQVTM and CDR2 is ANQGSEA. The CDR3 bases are TGCAGCGTTGAAGAGGCAGGGGATTACTATGGCTACACCTTC. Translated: CSVEEAGDYYGYTF.

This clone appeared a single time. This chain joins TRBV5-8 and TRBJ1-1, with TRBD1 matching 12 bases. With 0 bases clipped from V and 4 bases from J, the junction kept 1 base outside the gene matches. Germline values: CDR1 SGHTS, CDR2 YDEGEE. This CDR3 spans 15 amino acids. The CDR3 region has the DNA TGTGCCAGCAGCTTGGGGGACAGGGGGCTCACTGAAGCTTTCTTT. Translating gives CASSLGDRGLTEAFF. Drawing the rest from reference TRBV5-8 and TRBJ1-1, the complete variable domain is EAGVTQSPTHLIKTRGQQATLRCSPISGHTSVYWYQQALGLGLQFLLWYDEGEERNRGNFPPRFSGRQFPNYSSELNVNALELEDSALYLCASSLGDRGLTEAFFGQGTRLTVV.

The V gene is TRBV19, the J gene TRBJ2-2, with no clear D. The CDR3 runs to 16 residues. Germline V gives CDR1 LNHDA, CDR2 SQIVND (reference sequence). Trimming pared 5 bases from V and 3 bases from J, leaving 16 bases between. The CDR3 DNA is TGTGCCAGTAGTTTCACACTAACATCGGACACCGGGGAGCTGTTTTTT. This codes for CASSFTLTSDTGELFF.

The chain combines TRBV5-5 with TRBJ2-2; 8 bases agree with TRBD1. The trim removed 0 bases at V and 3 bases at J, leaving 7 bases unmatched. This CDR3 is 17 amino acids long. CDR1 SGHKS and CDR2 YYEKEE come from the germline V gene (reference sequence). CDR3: CASSLEPRDRYTGELFF. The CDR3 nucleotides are TGTGCCAGCAGCTTGGAGCCCCGGGACAGGTACACCGGGGAGCTGTTTTTT. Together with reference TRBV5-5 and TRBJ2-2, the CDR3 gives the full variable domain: DAGVTQSPTHLIKTRGQQVTLRCSPISGHKSVSWYQQVLGQGPQFIFQYYEKEERGRGNFPDRFSARQFPNYSSELNVNALLLGDSALYLCASSLEPRDRYTGELFFGEGSRLTVL.

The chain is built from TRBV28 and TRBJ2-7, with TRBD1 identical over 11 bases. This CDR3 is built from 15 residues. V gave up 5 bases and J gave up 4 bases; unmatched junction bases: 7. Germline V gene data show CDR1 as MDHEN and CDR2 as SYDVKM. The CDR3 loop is CASSPSGQGDYEQYF. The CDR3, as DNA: TGTGCCAGCAGTCCCTCGGGACAGGGGGATTACGAGCAGTACTTC.

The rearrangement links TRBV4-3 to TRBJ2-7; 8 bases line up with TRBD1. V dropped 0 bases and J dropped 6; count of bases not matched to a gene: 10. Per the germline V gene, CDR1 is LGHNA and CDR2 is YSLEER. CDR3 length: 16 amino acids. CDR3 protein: CASSQDGFGQGIEQYF. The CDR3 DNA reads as TGCGCCAGCAGCCAAGATGGGTTCGGACAGGGAATCGAGCAGTACTTC.

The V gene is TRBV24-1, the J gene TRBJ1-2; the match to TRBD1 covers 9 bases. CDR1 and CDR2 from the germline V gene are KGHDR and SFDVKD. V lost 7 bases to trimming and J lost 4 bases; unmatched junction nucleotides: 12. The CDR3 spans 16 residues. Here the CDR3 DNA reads TGTGCCACCAGCAGTGTTACCCCGGACAGGGGCTATGGCTACACCTTC. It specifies CATSSVTPDRGYGYTF.

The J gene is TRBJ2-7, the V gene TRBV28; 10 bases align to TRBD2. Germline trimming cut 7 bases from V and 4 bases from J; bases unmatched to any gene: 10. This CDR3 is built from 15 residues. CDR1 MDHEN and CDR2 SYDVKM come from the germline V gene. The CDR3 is CASKLAGLAGYEQYF. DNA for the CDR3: TGTGCCAGCAAACTAGCGGGATTAGCGGGTTACGAGCAGTACTTC.

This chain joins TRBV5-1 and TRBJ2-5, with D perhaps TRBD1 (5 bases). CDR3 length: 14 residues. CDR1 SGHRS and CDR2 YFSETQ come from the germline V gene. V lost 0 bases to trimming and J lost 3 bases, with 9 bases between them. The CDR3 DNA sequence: TGCGCCAGCAGCTTGGCAGGGCGCGAAGAGACCCAGTACTTC. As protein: CASSLAGREETQYF. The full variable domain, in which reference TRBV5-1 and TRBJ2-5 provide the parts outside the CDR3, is KAGVTQTPRYLIKTRGQQVTLSCSPISGHRSVSWYQQTPGQGLQFLFEYFSETQRNKGNFPGRFSGRQFSNSRSEMNVSTLELGDSALYLCASSLAGREETQYFGPGTRLLVL.

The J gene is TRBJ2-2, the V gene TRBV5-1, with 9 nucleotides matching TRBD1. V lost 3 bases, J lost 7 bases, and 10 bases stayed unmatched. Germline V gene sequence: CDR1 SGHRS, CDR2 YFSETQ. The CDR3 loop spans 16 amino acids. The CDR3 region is CASSSGLQGAGGELFF. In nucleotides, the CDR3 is TGCGCCAGCAGCTCAGGACTACAGGGGGCGGGCGGGGAGCTGTTTTTT.

The CDR3 spells CASSLPSDLPQHF. In DNA, the CDR3 is TGTGCCAGCAGTTTACCCTCAGACTTGCCCCAGCATTTT. V usage is TRBV28 and J usage is TRBJ1-5; D is undetermined. Germline V gives CDR1 MDHEN, CDR2 SYDVKM. The CDR3 spans 13 residues. The V end was cut by 2 bases, the J end by 9 bases, with 11 bases between. Combining the CDR3 with reference TRBV28 and TRBJ1-5 gives the whole variable domain DVKVTQSSRYLVKRTGEKVFLECVQDMDHENMFWYRQDPGLGLRLIYFSYDVKMKEKGDIPEGYSVSREKKERFSLILESASTNQTSMYLCASSLPSDLPQHFGDGTRLSIL.

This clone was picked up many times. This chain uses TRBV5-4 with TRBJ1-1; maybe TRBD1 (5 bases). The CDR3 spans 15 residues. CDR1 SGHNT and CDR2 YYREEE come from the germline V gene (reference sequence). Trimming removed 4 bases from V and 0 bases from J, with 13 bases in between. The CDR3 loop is CASSMGGGVNTEAFF. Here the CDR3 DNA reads TGTGCCAGCAGCATGGGGGGGGGAGTGAACACTGAAGCTTTCTTT.

The CDR3 DNA follows: TGTGCCAGCAGTTTTTGGGCAGGAGGACGCAATCAGCCCCAGCATTTT. Its protein product is CASSFWAGGRNQPQHF. This sequence joins TRBV28 and TRBJ1-5, with D unclear. The CDR3 spans 16 residues. Germline V CDR1 and CDR2: MDHEN, SYDVKM. V dropped 3 bases and J dropped 2 bases, with 14 bases sitting between them.

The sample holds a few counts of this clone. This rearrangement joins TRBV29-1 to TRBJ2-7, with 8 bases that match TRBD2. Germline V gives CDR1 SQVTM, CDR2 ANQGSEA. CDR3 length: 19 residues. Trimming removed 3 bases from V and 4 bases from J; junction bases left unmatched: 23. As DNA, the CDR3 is TGCAGCGTTGATAATATATTGATCGTGAGCGGGAGCTCTGTGTACGAGCAGTACTTC. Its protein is CSVDNILIVSGSSVYEQYF.

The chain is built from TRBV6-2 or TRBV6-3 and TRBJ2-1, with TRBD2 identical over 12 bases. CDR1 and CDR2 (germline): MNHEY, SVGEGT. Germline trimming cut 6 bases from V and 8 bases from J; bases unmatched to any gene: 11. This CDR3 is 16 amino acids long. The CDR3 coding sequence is TGTGCCAGCAGCTCCCAGACTAGCGGGAGTGCGTATGAGCAGTTCTTC. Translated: CASSSQTSGSAYEQFF.

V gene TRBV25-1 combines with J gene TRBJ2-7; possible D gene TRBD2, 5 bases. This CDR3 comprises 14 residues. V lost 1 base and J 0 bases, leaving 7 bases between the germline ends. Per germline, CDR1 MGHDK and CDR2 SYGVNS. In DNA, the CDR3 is TGTGCCAGCAGTGAATTCGGGGACTCCTACGAGCAGTACTTC. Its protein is CASSEFGDSYEQYF.

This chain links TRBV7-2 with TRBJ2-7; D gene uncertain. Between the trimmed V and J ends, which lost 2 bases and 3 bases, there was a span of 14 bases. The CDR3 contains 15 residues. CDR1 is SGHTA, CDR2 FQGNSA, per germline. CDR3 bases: TGTGCCAGCAGCTTATATAGCCACGGTGTCTACGAGCAGTACTTC. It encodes CASSLYSHGVYEQYF.

The CDR3 protein is CACSPLAKNIQYF. CDR3 DNA sequence: TGTGCCTGTAGTCCGTTAGCCAAAAACATTCAGTACTTC. This chain uses TRBV12-3 or TRBV12-4 with TRBJ2-4; no clear D gene. There are 13 residues in the CDR3. V lost 11 bases and J 0 bases, leaving 11 bases between the germline ends.

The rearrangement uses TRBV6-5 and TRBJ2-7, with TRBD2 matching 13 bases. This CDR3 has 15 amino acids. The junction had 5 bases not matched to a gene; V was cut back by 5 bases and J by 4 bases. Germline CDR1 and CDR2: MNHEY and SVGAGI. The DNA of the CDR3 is TGTGCCAGCAGTCGAGGACTAGCGGGAGTTTACGAGCAGTACTTC. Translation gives CASSRGLAGVYEQYF.

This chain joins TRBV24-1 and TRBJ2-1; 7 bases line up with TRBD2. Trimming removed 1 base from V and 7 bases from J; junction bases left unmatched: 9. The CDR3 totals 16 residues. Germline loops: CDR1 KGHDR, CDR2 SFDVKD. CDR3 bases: TGTGCCACCAGTGATTTAGGGGAGGGCAGGACAAATGAGCAGTTCTTC. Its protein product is CATSDLGEGRTNEQFF.

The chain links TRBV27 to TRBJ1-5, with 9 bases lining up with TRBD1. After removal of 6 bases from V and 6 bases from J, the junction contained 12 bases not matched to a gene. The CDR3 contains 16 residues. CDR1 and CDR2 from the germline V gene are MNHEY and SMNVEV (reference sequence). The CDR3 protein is CASRRLTGGTGQPQHF. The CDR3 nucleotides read TGTGCCAGCAGGCGCCTGACAGGGGGGACCGGTCAGCCCCAGCATTTT.

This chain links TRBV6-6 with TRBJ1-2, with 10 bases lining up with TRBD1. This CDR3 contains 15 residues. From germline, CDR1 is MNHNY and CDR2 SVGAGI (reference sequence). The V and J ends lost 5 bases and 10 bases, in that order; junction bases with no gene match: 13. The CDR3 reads CASSVIAGTGATYTF. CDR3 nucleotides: TGTGCCAGCAGTGTTATAGCCGGGACAGGGGCAACCTACACCTTC.